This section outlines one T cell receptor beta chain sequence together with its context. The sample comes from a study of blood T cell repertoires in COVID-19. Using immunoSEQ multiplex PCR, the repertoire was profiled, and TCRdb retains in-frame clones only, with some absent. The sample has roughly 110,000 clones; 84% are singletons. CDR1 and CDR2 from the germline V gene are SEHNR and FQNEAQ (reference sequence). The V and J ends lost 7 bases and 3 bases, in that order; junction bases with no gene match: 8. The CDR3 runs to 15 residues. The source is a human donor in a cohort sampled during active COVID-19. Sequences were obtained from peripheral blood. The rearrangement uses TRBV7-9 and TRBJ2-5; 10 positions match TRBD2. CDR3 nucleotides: TGTGCCAGCACCGTAGCGGGAGGTCGGGAAGAGACCCAGTACTTC. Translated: CASTVAGGREETQYF.